The entry below gives a single T cell receptor beta chain sequence along with its context. Germline V gene lookup returns CDR1 MNHNS and CDR2 SASEGT. V dropped 6 bases and J dropped 4 bases, with 13 bases sitting between them. The CDR3 runs to 15 residues. The entry originates in a study of response to subunit inactivated influenza vaccine. TCRdb reprocessed the RT-PCR reads via MiXCR and lists one record per CDR3 protein. The sample has about 540,000 distinct CDR3 sequences; around 21% are singletons. The sample was also linked to a second study, of T cells expressing NK-cell markers. That investigation notes: UMI-tagged 5'RACE template switching yielded the TCR beta cDNA. The authors applied an anti-gamma-delta TCR antibody in several experiments, and it restricted sorting to alpha-beta TCR T cells. Dominant NKG2C+ clonotypes in about 6 donors made up about 1.0-7.0% of CD8+ T cells.

The chain has TRBV6-1 and TRBJ2-6, with D uncertain. Here the sequenced sample was CD4+ T cells sorted from PBMCs, taken 11 to 12 days after vaccination. This receptor was identified in a man aged 50 to 60 who received an inactivated influenza vaccine. CDR3 sequence: CASSLTLLGANVLTF. CDR3 nucleotide sequence: TGTGCCAGCAGCCTGACCCTGTTGGGGGCCAACGTCCTGACTTTC.